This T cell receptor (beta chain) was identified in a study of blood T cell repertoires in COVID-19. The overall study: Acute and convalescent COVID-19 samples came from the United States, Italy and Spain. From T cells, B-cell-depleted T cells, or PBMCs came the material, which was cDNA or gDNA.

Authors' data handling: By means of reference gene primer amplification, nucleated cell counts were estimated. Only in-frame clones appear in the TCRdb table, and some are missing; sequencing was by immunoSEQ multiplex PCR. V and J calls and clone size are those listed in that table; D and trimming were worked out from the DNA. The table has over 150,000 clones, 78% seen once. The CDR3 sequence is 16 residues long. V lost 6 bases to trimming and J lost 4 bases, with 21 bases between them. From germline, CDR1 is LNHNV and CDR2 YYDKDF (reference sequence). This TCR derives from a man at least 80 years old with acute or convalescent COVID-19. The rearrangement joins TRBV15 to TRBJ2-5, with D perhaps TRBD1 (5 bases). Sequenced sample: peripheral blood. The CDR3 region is CATRETGSLPGETQYF. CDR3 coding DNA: TGTGCCACCAGGGAAACAGGTTCCCTCCCGGGAGAGACCCAGTACTTC.